These T cell receptor beta chains were read from a single sample in a study of T cell responses to AZD1222 COVID-19 vaccine. TCRdb keeps only in-frame clones here, not all; method: immunoSEQ multiplex PCR. The sample yields over 100,000 clones, 85% to 95% seen once. The input for sequencing was peripheral blood, taken on day 0 of AZD1222 vaccination. These receptor sequences come from an adult in good health. Both conserved end residues are part of each CDR3. Rows give clone size only sometimes, using once, few, many, or a class for an expanded clone.

clone_size v_call cdr3_aa
. TRBV30 CAWRGDSPLHF
. TRBV9 CASSVRLAGTSYNEQFF
. TRBV5-6 CASSLMTGETQYF
. TRBV7-3 CASSLRQNYGYTF
. TRBV11-2 CASSFLRDEQYF
few TRBV13 CASSSAGLADNEQFF
. TRBV2 CASSEGLSSGNTIYF
once TRBV28 CASSLWGQGPSPLHF
. TRBV9 CASSLGLGVYNEQFF
. TRBV3-1/TRBV3-2 CASSLGTAEKLFF